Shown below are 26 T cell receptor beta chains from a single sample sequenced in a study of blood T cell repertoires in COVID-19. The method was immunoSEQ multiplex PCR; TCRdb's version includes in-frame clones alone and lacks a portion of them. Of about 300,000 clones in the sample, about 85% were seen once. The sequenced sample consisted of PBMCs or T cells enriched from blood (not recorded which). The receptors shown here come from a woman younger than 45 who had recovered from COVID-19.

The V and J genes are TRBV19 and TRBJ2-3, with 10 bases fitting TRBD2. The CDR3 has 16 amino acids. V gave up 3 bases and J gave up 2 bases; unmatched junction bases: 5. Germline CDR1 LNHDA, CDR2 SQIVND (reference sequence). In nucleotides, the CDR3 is TGTGCCAGTAGTATCTTAGCGGGGGGTATCACAGATACGCAGTATTTT. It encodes CASSILAGGITDTQYF.

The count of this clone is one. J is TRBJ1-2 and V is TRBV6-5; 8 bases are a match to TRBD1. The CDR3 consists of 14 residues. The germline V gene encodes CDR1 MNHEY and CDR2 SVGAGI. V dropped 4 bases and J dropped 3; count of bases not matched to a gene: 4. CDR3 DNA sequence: TGTGCCAGCAGTTCTACAGGGGGGGACTATGGCTACACCTTC. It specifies CASSSTGGDYGYTF.

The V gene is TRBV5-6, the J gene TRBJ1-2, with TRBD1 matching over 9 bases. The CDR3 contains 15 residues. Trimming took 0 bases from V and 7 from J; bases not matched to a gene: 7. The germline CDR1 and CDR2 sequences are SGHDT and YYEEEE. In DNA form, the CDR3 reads TGTGCCAGCAGCTTGGGACAGGGGGAGATTACTGGCTACACCTTC. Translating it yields CASSLGQGEITGYTF. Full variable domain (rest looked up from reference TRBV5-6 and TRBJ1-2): DAGVTQSPTHLIKTRGQQVTLRCSPKSGHDTVSWYQQALGQGPQFIFQYYEEEERQRGNFPDRFSGHQFPNYSSELNVNALLLGDSALYLCASSLGQGEITGYTFGSGTRLTVV.

CDR3 amino acids: CAWSVQGTDTQYF. CDR3 bases: TGTGCCTGGAGTGTACAGGGCACAGATACGCAGTATTTT. The J gene is TRBJ2-3, the V gene TRBV30; a weak D match, TRBD1 (5 bases). CDR3 size: 13 residues. V dropped 0 bases and J dropped 1 base, with 5 bases sitting between them. CDR1 is GTSNPN, CDR2 SVGIG, per germline (reference sequence). Full variable domain (outside the CDR3, taken from reference TRBV30 and TRBJ2-3): SQTIHQWPATLVQPVGSPLSLECTVEGTSNPNLYWYRQAAGRGLQLLFYSVGIGQISSEVPQNLSASRPQDRQFILSSKKLLLSDSGFYLCAWSVQGTDTQYFGPGTRLTVL.

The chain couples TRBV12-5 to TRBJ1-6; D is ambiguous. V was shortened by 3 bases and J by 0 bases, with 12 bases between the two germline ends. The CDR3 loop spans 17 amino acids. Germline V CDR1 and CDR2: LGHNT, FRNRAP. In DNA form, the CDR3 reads TGTGCTAGTGGTTTATCCGCCACGAGCTCCTATAATTCACCCCTCCACTTT. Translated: CASGLSATSSYNSPLHF.

The CDR3 bases are TGCGCCAGCAGCCAAACATTGAACACTGAAGCTTTCTTT. It encodes CASSQTLNTEAFF. This chain uses TRBV5-1 with TRBJ1-1, with D hard to call. Germline CDR1 SGHRS, CDR2 YFSETQ. The CDR3 sequence is 13 residues long. V shed 4 bases and J shed 0 bases, with 7 bases lying between them.

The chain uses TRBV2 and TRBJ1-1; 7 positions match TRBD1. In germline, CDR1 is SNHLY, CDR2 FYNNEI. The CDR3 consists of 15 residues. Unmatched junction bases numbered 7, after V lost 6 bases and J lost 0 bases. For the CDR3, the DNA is TGTGCCAGCAGCCATGGACAGGCCATGAACACTGAAGCTTTCTTT. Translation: CASSHGQAMNTEAFF.

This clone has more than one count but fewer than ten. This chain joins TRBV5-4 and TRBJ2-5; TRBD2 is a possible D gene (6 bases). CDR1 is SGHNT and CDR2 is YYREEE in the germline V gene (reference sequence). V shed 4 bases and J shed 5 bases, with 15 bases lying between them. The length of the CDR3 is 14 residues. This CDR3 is CASSVGTLRETQYF. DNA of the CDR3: TGTGCCAGCAGCGTCGGGACTCTTCGGGAGACCCAGTACTTC.

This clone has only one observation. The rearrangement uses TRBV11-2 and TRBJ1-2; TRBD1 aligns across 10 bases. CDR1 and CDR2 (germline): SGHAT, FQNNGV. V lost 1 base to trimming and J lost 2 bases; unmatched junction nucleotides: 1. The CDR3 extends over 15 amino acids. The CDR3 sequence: CASSLGTGGNYGYTF. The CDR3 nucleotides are TGTGCCAGCAGCTTAGGGACAGGGGGGAACTATGGCTACACCTTC.

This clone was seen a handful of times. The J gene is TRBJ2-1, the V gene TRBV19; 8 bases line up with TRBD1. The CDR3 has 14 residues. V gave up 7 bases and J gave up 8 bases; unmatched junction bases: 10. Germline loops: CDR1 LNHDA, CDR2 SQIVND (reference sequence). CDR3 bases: TGTGCCAGTACAGGACAGGGCGAGAGGGATGAGCAGTTCTTC. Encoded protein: CASTGQGERDEQFF.

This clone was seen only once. The CDR3 reads CASTQPGQAYEQYF. The CDR3 DNA follows: TGTGCCAGCACCCAACCCGGACAGGCGTACGAGCAGTACTTC. This chain connects TRBV6-5 to TRBJ2-7; 7 bases map to TRBD1. V shed 7 bases, J shed 4 bases, and the junction held 10 bases outside the gene matches. Germline V CDR1 and CDR2: MNHEY, SVGAGI. The length of the CDR3 is 14 residues.

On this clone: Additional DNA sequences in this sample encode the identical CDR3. The CDR3 nucleotides are TGCGCCAGCAGCTTGGCCGGACAGAACACTGAAGCTTTCTTT. As protein: CASSLAGQNTEAFF. This chain joins TRBV5-1 and TRBJ1-1, with a possible D match to TRBD1 (5 bases). Trimming pared 0 bases from V and 1 base from J, leaving 7 bases between. The CDR3 is 14 amino acids. CDR1 is SGHRS, CDR2 YFSETQ, per germline.

The CDR3: CASRGQGETEAFF. The CDR3 DNA reads as TGTGCCAGCCGAGGACAGGGGGAAACTGAAGCTTTCTTT. V and J are TRBV9 and TRBJ1-1; TRBD1 matches 10 bases. Germline loops: CDR1 SGDLS, CDR2 YYNGEE. The J segment lost 5 bases and the V segment lost 7 bases, leaving 5 bases of the junction unmatched. The CDR3 extends over 13 amino acids.

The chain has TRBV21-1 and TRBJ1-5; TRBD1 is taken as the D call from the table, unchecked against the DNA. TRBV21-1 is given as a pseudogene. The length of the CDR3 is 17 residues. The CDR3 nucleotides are TGTGCCAGCAGCAAAGGACGGTCAGGGAATAGCAATCAGCCCCAGCATTTT. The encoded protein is CASSKGRSGNSNQPQHF.

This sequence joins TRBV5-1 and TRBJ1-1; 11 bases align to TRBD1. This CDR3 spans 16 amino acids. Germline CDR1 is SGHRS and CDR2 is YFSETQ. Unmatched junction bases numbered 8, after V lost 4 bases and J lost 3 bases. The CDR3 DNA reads TGCGCCAGCAGCCTGCGGACAGGGGGCGATTACACTGAAGCTTTCTTT. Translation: CASSLRTGGDYTEAFF.

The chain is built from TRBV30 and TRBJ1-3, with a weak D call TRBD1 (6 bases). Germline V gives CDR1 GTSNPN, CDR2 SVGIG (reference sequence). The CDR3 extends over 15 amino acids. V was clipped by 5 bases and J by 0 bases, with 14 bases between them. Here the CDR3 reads CAWDSTGFSGNTIYF. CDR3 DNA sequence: TGTGCCTGGGATTCTACAGGGTTCTCTGGAAACACCATATATTTT.

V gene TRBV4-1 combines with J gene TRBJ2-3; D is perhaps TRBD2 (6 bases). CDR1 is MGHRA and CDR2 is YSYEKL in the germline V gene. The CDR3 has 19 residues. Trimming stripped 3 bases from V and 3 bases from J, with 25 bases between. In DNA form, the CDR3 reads TGCGCCAGCAGCCACCAAGAAGAGTTTTGGCGGGGCTGGACAGATACGCAGTATTTT. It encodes CASSHQEEFWRGWTDTQYF.

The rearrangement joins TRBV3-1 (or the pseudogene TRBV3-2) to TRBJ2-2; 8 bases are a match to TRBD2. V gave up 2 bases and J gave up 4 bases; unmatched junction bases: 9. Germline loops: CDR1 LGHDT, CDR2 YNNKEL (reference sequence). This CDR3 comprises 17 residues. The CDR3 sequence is CASSQSSGGLATGELFF. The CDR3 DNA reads TGTGCCAGCAGCCAATCTTCGGGAGGGTTGGCCACCGGGGAGCTGTTTTTT.

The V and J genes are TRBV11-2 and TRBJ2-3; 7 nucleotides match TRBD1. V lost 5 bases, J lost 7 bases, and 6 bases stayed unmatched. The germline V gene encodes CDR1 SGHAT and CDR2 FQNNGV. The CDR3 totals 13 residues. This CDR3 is CASSPLTGNTQYF. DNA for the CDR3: TGTGCCAGCAGCCCACTGACAGGGAATACGCAGTATTTT.

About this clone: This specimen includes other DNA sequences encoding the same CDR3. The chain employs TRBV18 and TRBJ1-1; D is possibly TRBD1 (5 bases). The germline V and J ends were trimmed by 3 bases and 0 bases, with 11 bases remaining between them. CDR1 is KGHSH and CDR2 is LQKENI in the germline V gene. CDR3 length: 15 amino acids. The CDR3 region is CASSPLEGMNTEAFF. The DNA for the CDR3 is TGTGCCAGCTCACCCCTGGAGGGGATGAACACTGAAGCTTTCTTT.

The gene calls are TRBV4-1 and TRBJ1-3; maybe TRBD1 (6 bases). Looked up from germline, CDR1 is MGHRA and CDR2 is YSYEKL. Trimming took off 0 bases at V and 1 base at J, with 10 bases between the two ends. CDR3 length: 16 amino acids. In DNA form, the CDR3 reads TGCGCCAGCAGCCAAGAACAGGGCCGGTCTGGAAACACCATATATTTT. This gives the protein CASSQEQGRSGNTIYF.

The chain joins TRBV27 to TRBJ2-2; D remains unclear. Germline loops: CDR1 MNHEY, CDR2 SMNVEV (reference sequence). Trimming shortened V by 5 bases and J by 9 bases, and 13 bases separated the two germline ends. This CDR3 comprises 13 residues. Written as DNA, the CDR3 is TGTGCCAGCAGTCCCGGCGGTTTGCGGGAGCTGTTTTTT. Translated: CASSPGGLRELFF.

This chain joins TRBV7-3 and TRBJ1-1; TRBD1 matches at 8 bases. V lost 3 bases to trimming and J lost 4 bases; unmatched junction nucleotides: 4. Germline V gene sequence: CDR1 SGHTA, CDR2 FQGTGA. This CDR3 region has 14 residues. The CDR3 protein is CASSFQGAGTEAFF. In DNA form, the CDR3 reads TGTGCCAGCAGCTTTCAGGGGGCGGGCACTGAAGCTTTCTTT.

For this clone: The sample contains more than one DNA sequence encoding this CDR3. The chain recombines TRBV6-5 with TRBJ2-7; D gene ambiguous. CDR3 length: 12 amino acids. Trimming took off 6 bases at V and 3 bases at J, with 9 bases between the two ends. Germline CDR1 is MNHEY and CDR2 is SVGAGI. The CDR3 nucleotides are TGTGCCAGCAGCCCCGCCGGCTACGAGCAGTACTTC. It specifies CASSPAGYEQYF.

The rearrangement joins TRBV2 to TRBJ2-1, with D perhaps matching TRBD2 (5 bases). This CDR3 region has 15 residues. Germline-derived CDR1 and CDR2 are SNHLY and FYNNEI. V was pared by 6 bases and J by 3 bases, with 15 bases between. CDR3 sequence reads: CASRPGKDHYNEQFF. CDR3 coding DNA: TGTGCCAGCAGGCCCGGGAAGGACCACTACAATGAGCAGTTCTTC.

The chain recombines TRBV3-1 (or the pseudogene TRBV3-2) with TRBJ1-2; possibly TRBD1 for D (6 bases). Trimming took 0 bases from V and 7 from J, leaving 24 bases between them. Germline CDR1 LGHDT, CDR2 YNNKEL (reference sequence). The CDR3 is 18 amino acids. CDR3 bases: TGTGCCAGCAGCCAAGATGAGGGGGACGGGCGCCCAACAAGTGGCTACACCTTC. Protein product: CASSQDEGDGRPTSGYTF.